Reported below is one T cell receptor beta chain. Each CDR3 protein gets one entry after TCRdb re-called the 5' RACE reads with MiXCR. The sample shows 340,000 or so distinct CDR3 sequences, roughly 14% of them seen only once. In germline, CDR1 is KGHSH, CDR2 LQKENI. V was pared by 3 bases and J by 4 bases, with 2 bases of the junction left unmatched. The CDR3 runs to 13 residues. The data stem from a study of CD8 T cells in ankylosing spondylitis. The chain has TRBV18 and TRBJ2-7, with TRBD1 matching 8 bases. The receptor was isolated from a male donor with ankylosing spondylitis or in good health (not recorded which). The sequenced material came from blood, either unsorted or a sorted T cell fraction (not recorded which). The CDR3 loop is CASSPGQDYEQYF. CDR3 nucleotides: TGTGCCAGCTCACCGGGACAGGATTACGAGCAGTACTTC.